Sequencing of this TCR beta chain was carried out in a study of blood T cells in healthy people across ages. With a J-beta primer mix and a sample-barcoded 5' primer, a second PCR ran about 7 to 11 cycles. Sequencing yielded, for each sample, at least 2.5 million paired-end reads carrying CDR3. TCRdb ran MiXCR on the 5' RACE reads and lists one entry per CDR3 protein. The table includes about 680,000 distinct CDR3 sequences, about 52% detected once. Study conclusions and caveats: In older individuals, TCR beta diversity per million T cells was lower, falling roughly linearly with age.

This clonotype came up a few times. Its target is not known. Sequencing input: blood. The clonotype comes from a woman aged 55-69 years in good health.

CDR3 amino acids: CSVDSAGSYEQYF. DNA for the CDR3: TGCAGCGTTGATTCGGCAGGGTCCTACGAGCAGTACTTC. The rearrangement joins TRBV29-1 to TRBJ2-7; TRBD1 is a possible D gene (5 bases). V was clipped by 3 bases and J by 1 base, with 10 bases between them. CDR1 and CDR2 (germline): SQVTM, ANQGSEA. The CDR3 has 13 residues.